This T cell receptor beta chain was sequenced for a study of control samples from healthy donors and cancer patients. The repertoire was sequenced with immunoSEQ multiplex PCR; TCRdb's copy has only in-frame clones and lacks some. Seen here are approximately 46,000 clones, 85% to 95% observed once, and the top ten hold around 0.8%. CDR3 length equals 15 residues. The V end was cut by 0 bases, the J end by 10 bases, with 13 bases between. From germline, CDR1 is LNHNV and CDR2 YYDKDF (reference sequence). The V call is TRBV15, the J call TRBJ1-6; D is possibly TRBD1 (5 bases). The sequenced sample was PBMCs. The receptor was derived from a man aged 25 to 45 with colorectal cancer. The CDR3 region is CATSRDPGTGSPLHF. As DNA, the CDR3 is TGTGCCACCAGCAGAGATCCCGGGACGGGCTCACCCCTCCACTTT.